One sample yielded the 15 T cell receptor beta chains listed below, sequenced in a study of PD-L1 blockade in urothelial cancer. The data were produced by immunoSEQ multiplex PCR, yet TCRdb's version contains in-frame clones alone and is incomplete. The data hold approximately 51,000 clones, with around 88% observed a single time. Sequencing was performed on PBMCs, taken around atezolizumab (anti-PD-L1) treatment. The receptors here all came from a man aged 55 to 70 with urothelial cancer.

V gene TRBV9 combines with J gene TRBJ2-3; tentative D call: TRBD1 (6 bases). The germline V and J ends were trimmed by 0 bases and 4 bases, with 12 bases remaining between them. CDR3 length: 15 residues. Germline CDR1 is SGDLS and CDR2 is YYNGEE. This CDR3 reads CASSVAAGVPDTQYF. In DNA, the CDR3 is TGTGCCAGCAGCGTAGCAGCAGGGGTCCCAGATACGCAGTATTTT.

This clone showed up just once. The J gene is TRBJ1-2, the V gene TRBV27; D is possibly TRBD1 (6 bases). V was clipped by 5 bases and J by 7 bases, with 26 bases between them. Germline CDR1 is MNHEY and CDR2 is SMNVEV (reference sequence). The CDR3 totals 17 residues. The CDR3 coding sequence is TGTGCCAGCAGTCAGAACCCCTTTCGCAGGGGATTGGGTGGCTACACCTTC. Protein: CASSQNPFRRGLGGYTF.

The J gene is TRBJ2-2, the V gene TRBV30; D ambiguous. Germline CDR1 and CDR2: GTSNPN and SVGIG (reference sequence). There are 13 residues in the CDR3. Trimming pared 2 bases from V and 4 bases from J, leaving 8 bases between. This CDR3 is CAWSSYSTGELFF. In nucleotides, the CDR3 is TGTGCCTGGAGTTCCTATTCCACCGGGGAGCTGTTTTTT.

As to this clone: This sample also contains other DNA sequences that code for the same CDR3. The chain couples TRBV9 to TRBJ1-2; D is possibly TRBD1 (6 bases). CDR3 length: 13 amino acids. Trimming removed 2 bases at V and 5 bases at J, with 10 bases between. Germline CDR1 reads SGDLS; CDR2 reads YYNGEE. This CDR3 is CASSVLQGYGYTF. CDR3 nucleotides: TGTGCCAGCAGCGTTCTCCAGGGGTATGGCTACACCTTC.

This clone has only a few counts. CDR3 protein: CASSPPLRTRRTGELFF. Written as DNA, the CDR3 is TGTGCCAGCAGCCCCCCCTTGCGCACGAGGAGAACCGGGGAGCTGTTTTTT. This chain joins TRBV7-8 and TRBJ2-2; the D is unclear. The germline V gene encodes CDR1 SGHVS and CDR2 FQNEAQ. Trimming removed 5 bases from V and 5 bases from J, with 21 bases in between. The CDR3 runs 17 residues. Variable domain in full (rest from reference TRBV7-8 and TRBJ2-2): GAGVSQSPRYKVAKRGQDVALRCDPISGHVSLFWYQQALGQGPEFLTYFQNEAQLDKSGLPSDRFFAERPEGSVSTLKIQRTQQEDSAVYLCASSPPLRTRRTGELFFGEGSRLTVL.

The CDR3 DNA reads TGTGCCAGCTCATCATGGACAGGGAGCAATGAGCAGTTCTTC. It is translated as CASSSWTGSNEQFF. The chain uses TRBV18 and TRBJ2-1; 8 bases agree with TRBD1. With V trimmed by 5 bases and J by 6 bases, 6 bases remained unmatched. Germline CDR1 is KGHSH and CDR2 is LQKENI. CDR3 length equals 14 residues.

The chain combines TRBV19 with TRBJ2-1; a weak D match, TRBD1 (6 bases). Trimming shortened V by 6 bases and J by 6 bases, and 12 bases separated the two germline ends. CDR1 is LNHDA and CDR2 is SQIVND in the germline V gene (reference sequence). This CDR3 has 13 amino acids. The DNA for the CDR3 is TGTGCCAGTAGAGGGGGTACTAGCAATGAGCAGTTCTTC. Translation: CASRGGTSNEQFF.

The chain is built from TRBV9 and TRBJ1-1; 8 bases line up with TRBD1. The CDR3 is 13 amino acids. The germline V gene encodes CDR1 SGDLS and CDR2 YYNGEE. The trim removed 7 bases at V and 0 bases at J, leaving 2 bases unmatched. In DNA, the CDR3 is TGTGCCAGCTCGACAGGGGTGAACACTGAAGCTTTCTTT. Protein product: CASSTGVNTEAFF.

The chain couples TRBV18 to TRBJ1-2, with D maybe TRBD1 (5 bases). This CDR3 comprises 12 residues. V was clipped by 3 bases and J by 4 bases, with 6 bases between them. Per germline, CDR1 KGHSH and CDR2 LQKENI. In DNA, the CDR3 is TGTGCCAGCTCACCGACAGCCTATGGCTACACCTTC. Protein: CASSPTAYGYTF.

V and J are TRBV13 and TRBJ2-3; D is possibly TRBD1 (6 bases). The CDR3 has 16 residues. Germline assignment: CDR1 PRHDT and CDR2 FYEKMQ (reference sequence). Trimming left V 1 base short and J 1 base short, with 12 bases between. CDR3 sequence (DNA): TGTGCCAGCAGCTTAGCTGTGGGGGCAGGCACAGATACGCAGTATTTT. Encoded protein: CASSLAVGAGTDTQYF.

This rearrangement joins TRBV6-1 to TRBJ2-1, with 12 positions matching TRBD2. The germline gives CDR1 MNHNS, CDR2 SASEGT. This CDR3 comprises 15 residues. Trimming cost V 6 bases and J 7 bases; bases outside gene matches: 7. The CDR3 region is CASSPVGTSGNEQFF. CDR3 DNA: TGTGCCAGCAGCCCCGTCGGGACTAGCGGGAATGAGCAGTTCTTC.

The chain combines TRBV18 with TRBJ1-1, with 7 bases identical to TRBD1. Trimming at V came to 5 bases and at J to 5 bases, leaving 8 bases not matched to a gene. This CDR3 comprises 14 residues. Germline lookup yields CDR1 KGHSH and CDR2 LQKENI. CDR3: CASSEGARGTEAFF. In nucleotides, the CDR3 is TGTGCCAGCTCAGAGGGGGCCCGGGGGACTGAAGCTTTCTTT.

This chain links TRBV5-8 with TRBJ2-3; 9 bases map to TRBD2. From germline, CDR1 is SGHTS and CDR2 YDEGEE. CDR3 length: 17 amino acids. V was pared by 0 bases and J by 1 base, with 6 bases of the junction left unmatched. CDR3 residues: CASSLGGSSGGTDTQYF. In DNA form, the CDR3 reads TGTGCCAGCAGCTTGGGGGGGTCTAGCGGGGGCACAGATACGCAGTATTTT.

Only a few counts were recorded for this clone. The chain combines TRBV19 with TRBJ1-5; maybe TRBD1 (6 bases). The CDR3 runs to 17 residues. V lost 6 bases and J lost 3, with 21 bases in between. The germline gives CDR1 LNHDA, CDR2 SQIVND (reference sequence). CDR3 DNA: TGTGCCAGTAGATTAAGCTATGAGGACAGACCCAATCAGCCCCAGCATTTT. Protein: CASRLSYEDRPNQPQHF.

V and J are TRBV5-5 and TRBJ1-1; TRBD1 agrees at 7 bases. J lost 1 base, V lost 4 bases, and 7 bases had no gene match. Germline V gene sequence: CDR1 SGHKS, CDR2 YYEKEE (reference sequence). The CDR3 runs to 15 residues. CDR3 in amino acids: CASSTWTGSNTEAFF. The DNA of the CDR3 is TGTGCCAGCAGCACCTGGACAGGCTCGAACACTGAAGCTTTCTTT.